This T cell receptor beta chain is drawn from a study of blood T cells in healthy people across ages. With V trimmed by 0 bases and J by 1 base, 9 bases remained unmatched. The CDR3 is made up of 20 amino acids. Germline CDR1 reads MGHRA; CDR2 reads YSYEKL. Primers used in a second PCR of about 6 to 11 cycles were a sample-barcoded 5' primer and a J-beta primer mix. Each CDR3 protein gets one entry after TCRdb re-called the 5' RACE reads with MiXCR. This table holds roughly 2 million distinct CDR3 sequences, roughly 52% found once. Sequenced material: blood. This clonotype originated in a woman aged 40 to 49 in good health. The rearrangement joins TRBV4-1 to TRBJ2-6; 10 positions agree with TRBD1. The CDR3 nucleotides read TGCGCCAGCAGCCAAGAGACAGGGGGCGTGGCCAATTCTGGGGCCAACGTCCTGACTTTC. It yields the protein CASSQETGGVANSGANVLTF.